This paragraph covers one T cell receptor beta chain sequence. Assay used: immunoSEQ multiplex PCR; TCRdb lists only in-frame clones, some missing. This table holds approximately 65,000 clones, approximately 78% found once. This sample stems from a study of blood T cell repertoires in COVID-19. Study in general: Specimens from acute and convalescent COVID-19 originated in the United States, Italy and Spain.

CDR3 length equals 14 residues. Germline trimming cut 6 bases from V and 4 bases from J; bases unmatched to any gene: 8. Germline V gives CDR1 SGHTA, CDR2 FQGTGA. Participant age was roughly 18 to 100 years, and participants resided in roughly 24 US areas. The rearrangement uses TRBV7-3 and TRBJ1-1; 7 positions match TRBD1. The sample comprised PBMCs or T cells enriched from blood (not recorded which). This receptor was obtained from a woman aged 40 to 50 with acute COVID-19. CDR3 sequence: CASSPTGVSTEAFF. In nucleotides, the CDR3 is TGTGCCAGCAGTCCAACAGGGGTAAGCACTGAAGCTTTCTTT.